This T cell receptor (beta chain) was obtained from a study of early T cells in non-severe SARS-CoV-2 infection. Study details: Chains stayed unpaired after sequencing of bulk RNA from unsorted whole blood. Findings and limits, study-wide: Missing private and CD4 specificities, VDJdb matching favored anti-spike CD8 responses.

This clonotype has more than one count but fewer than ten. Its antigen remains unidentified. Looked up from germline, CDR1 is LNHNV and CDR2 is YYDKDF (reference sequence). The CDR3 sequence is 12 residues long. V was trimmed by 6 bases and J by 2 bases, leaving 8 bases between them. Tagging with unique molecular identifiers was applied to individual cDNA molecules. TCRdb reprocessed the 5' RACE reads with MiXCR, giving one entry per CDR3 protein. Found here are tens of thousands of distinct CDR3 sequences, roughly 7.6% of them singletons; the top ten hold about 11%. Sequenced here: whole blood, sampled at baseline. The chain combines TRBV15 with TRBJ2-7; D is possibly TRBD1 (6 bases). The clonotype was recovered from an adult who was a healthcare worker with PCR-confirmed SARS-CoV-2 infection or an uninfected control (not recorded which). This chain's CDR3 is CATRQGPYEQYF. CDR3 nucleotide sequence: TGTGCCACCAGACAGGGCCCCTACGAGCAGTACTTC.